This TCR beta chain was identified during a study of blood T cell repertoires in COVID-19. The germline V gene has CDR1 MGHRA and CDR2 YSYEKL. The V end was cut by 2 bases, the J end by 3 bases, with 7 bases between. The CDR3 is 13 residues long. The table came from immunoSEQ multiplex PCR; TCRdb's copy has only in-frame clones and leaves some out. The data hold over 200,000 clones, with around 90% observed a single time. The chain couples TRBV4-1 to TRBJ2-5; D is possibly TRBD2 (5 bases). The sequence derives from a woman in her late teens or twenties who had recovered from COVID-19. The sample consisted of peripheral blood. DNA of the CDR3: TGCGCCAGCAGCCAAAACGGGGAAGAGACCCAGTACTTC. It encodes CASSQNGEETQYF.